This is a list of T cell receptor beta chains from one sample in a study of identical twins. One entry per CDR3 protein results from TCRdb running MiXCR on the 5' RACE reads. The sample includes 400,000 to 550,000 distinct CDR3 sequences, around an eighth of them seen just once. The data also belong to a second study, concerning yellow fever vaccine responses in identical twins.

Material: CD4+ T cells sorted from blood. The receptors were sampled from a woman between 18 and 29 years old in good health. The CDR3 runs from the conserved cysteine through the conserved F or W. D genes are given only for firm matches. Clone size is stated in some rows and not others, as once, few, many or a class when expanded.

J: TRBJ2-1
V: TRBV28
D: TRBD2
size: many
DNA: TGTGCCAGCAGCCTACTGACTAGCGGGAAAGACAATGAGCAGTTCTTC
CDR3: CASSLLTSGKDNEQFF

J: TRBJ2-1
V: TRBV6-1
D: -
size: -
DNA: TGTGCCAGCAGCGCCATAGGGGCAGGGGTGTCCTACAATGAGCAGTTCTTC
CDR3: CASSAIGAGVSYNEQFF

J: TRBJ1-4
V: TRBV30
D: TRBD1
size: -
DNA: TGTGCCTGGAAGGGGGCGCCTGATGAAAAACTGTTTTTT
CDR3: CAWKGAPDEKLFF

J: TRBJ1-4
V: TRBV7-9
D: -
size: -
DNA: TGTGCCAGCAGCCTAGAGAATAATGAAAAACTGTTTTTT
CDR3: CASSLENNEKLFF

J: TRBJ2-4
V: TRBV19
D: -
size: -
DNA: TGTGCCAGTAGTATTACCGGGGCAATAGCCAAAAACATTCAGTACTTC
CDR3: CASSITGAIAKNIQYF

J: TRBJ2-1
V: TRBV6-1
D: TRBD2
size: -
DNA: TGTGCCAGCAGGGGGACTAGCGTAAATGAGCAGTTCTTC
CDR3: CASRGTSVNEQFF

J: TRBJ1-1
V: TRBV6-1
D: -
size: -
DNA: TGTGCCAGCCGTAGAGTTACAGGGATAGCTGAAGCTTTCTTT
CDR3: CASRRVTGIAEAFF

J: TRBJ2-5
V: TRBV10-1
D: -
size: many
DNA: TGCGCCAGCAGCTACGACTTCCAAGAGACCCAGTACTTC
CDR3: CASSYDFQETQYF

J: TRBJ1-6
V: TRBV5-1
D: -
size: many
DNA: TGTGCCAGCAGCTTGGACAGCAATTCACCCCTCCACTTT
CDR3: CASSLDSNSPLHF

J: TRBJ1-5
V: TRBV6-9
D: -
size: few
DNA: TGTGCCAGCAGCTTTTCCCGGGTTTTTCAGCCCCAGCATTTT
CDR3: CASSFSRVFQPQHF

J: TRBJ2-5
V: TRBV6-6
D: TRBD1
size: few
DNA: TGTGCCAGCAGGGGACAGGGGAAAGAGACCCAGTACTTC
CDR3: CASRGQGKETQYF

J: TRBJ2-2
V: TRBV5-1
D: -
size: -
DNA: TGCGCCAGCAGCTTGGCCCAGTCTACTAGATTAGGCACCGGGGAGCTGTTTTTT
CDR3: CASSLAQSTRLGTGELFF

J: TRBJ2-2
V: TRBV9
D: -
size: few
DNA: TGTGCCAGCAGCGTAGGCTGGGGGCACCCGAACACCGGGGAGCTGTTTTTT
CDR3: CASSVGWGHPNTGELFF

J: TRBJ2-7
V: TRBV6-2/TRBV6-3
D: -
size: -
DNA: TGTGCCAGCAGTCGGGGACCGTTGTACGAGCAGTACTTC
CDR3: CASSRGPLYEQYF